The 18 T cell receptor beta chains reported below all come from one sample, sequenced in a study of beta chain features in type 1 diabetes. The isolated RNA, all of it, was reverse transcribed, so expressed TCRB transcripts were what got sequenced. Only in-frame clones appear in the TCRdb table, and some are missing; sequencing was by immunoSEQ multiplex PCR. The repertoire holds under 900,000 clones, with roughly 15% as singletons. Sequencing used naive CD4+ T cells from blood. All receptors come from a young woman in good health.

V is TRBV5-1 and J is TRBJ2-7; 9 bases align to TRBD2. With V trimmed by 2 bases and J by 5 bases, 5 bases remained unmatched. The CDR3 contains 14 residues. In germline, CDR1 is SGHRS, CDR2 YFSETQ. CDR3 sequence reads: CASSFSGSTHEQYF. CDR3 bases: TGCGCCAGCAGCTTTAGCGGGAGCACCCACGAGCAGTACTTC. Based on the CDR3 plus reference TRBV5-1 and TRBJ2-7, the full variable domain is KAGVTQTPRYLIKTRGQQVTLSCSPISGHRSVSWYQQTPGQGLQFLFEYFSETQRNKGNFPGRFSGRQFSNSRSEMNVSTLELGDSALYLCASSFSGSTHEQYFGPGTRLTVT.

A note on this clone: The sample contains more than one DNA sequence encoding this CDR3. V gene TRBV20-1 combines with J gene TRBJ1-2; no reliable D call. CDR1 and CDR2 from the germline V gene are DFQATT and SNEGSKA (reference sequence). The V end was cut by 1 base, the J end by 4 bases, with 4 bases between. The CDR3 is 11 amino acids. CDR3 protein: CSARVPYGYTF. The CDR3, as DNA: TGCAGTGCTAGAGTCCCCTATGGCTACACCTTC.

This clone was seen more than once but under ten times. The gene calls are TRBV29-1 and TRBJ2-3, with 7 positions matching TRBD2. This CDR3 spans 12 amino acids. The germline gives CDR1 SQVTM, CDR2 ANQGSEA. Trimming cost V 7 bases and J 8 bases; bases outside gene matches: 9. This CDR3 reads CSEGGSGGTQYF. The CDR3 nucleotides read TGCAGCGAGGGCGGGAGTGGGGGTACGCAGTATTTT.

This clone was seen ten or more times. CDR3 protein: CASSHSRPVQGKINEQFF. Here the CDR3 DNA reads TGCGCCAGCAGCCATTCGCGGCCCGTACAGGGGAAGATCAATGAGCAGTTCTTC. The rearrangement links TRBV4-3 to TRBJ2-1; 7 positions match TRBD1. Trimming removed 3 bases from V and 6 bases from J; junction bases left unmatched: 17. Germline V gives CDR1 LGHNA, CDR2 YSLEER. This CDR3 spans 18 amino acids.

The chain joins TRBV11-2 to TRBJ2-3, with 13 bases that match TRBD2. With V trimmed by 1 base and J by 4 bases, 8 bases remained unmatched. Germline V lookup: CDR1 SGHAT, CDR2 FQNNGV. The CDR3 runs 18 residues. CDR3 sequence: CASSLGTSGRSLPDTQYF. DNA of the CDR3: TGTGCCAGCAGCTTAGGGACTAGCGGGAGAAGTCTTCCAGATACGCAGTATTTT.

This clone was found a few times. The chain combines TRBV4-2 with TRBJ2-7; either TRBD1 or TRBD2 may supply D (5 bases each). Per the germline V gene, CDR1 is LGHNA and CDR2 is YNFKEQ. CDR3 length: 16 amino acids. Trimming removed 0 bases at V and 3 bases at J, with 15 bases between. CDR3 DNA: TGTGCCAGCAGCCAAGAACAGAGGGGACGGGGCTACGAGCAGTACTTC. Residues: CASSQEQRGRGYEQYF.

Worth noting for this clone: This specimen includes other DNA sequences encoding the same CDR3. The rearrangement uses TRBV28 and TRBJ1-2; D is unclear. The V end was cut by 4 bases, the J end by 4 bases, with 4 bases between. This CDR3 contains 11 residues. From germline, CDR1 is MDHEN and CDR2 SYDVKM. DNA of the CDR3: TGTGCCAGCAGTTGGGGCTATGGCTACACCTTC. This gives the protein CASSWGYGYTF.

This chain links TRBV5-1 with TRBJ2-5; either TRBD1 or TRBD2 may supply D (5 bases each). This CDR3 is 15 amino acids long. Germline CDR1 SGHRS, CDR2 YFSETQ. Trimming removed 4 bases at V and 2 bases at J, with 15 bases between. The CDR3 here is CASSLLGTEQETQYF. CDR3 nucleotides: TGCGCCAGCAGCCTGCTTGGGACGGAACAAGAGACCCAGTACTTC.

The CDR3 loop is CASSQDGLYQPQHF. The CDR3 nucleotides are TGCGCCAGCAGCCAAGATGGACTTTATCAGCCCCAGCATTTT. This chain uses TRBV4-3 with TRBJ1-5, with unresolved D. Germline lookup yields CDR1 LGHNA and CDR2 YSLEER. CDR3 length: 14 residues. V was shortened by 0 bases and J by 5 bases, with 8 bases between the two germline ends.

V and J are TRBV2 and TRBJ2-2, with D maybe TRBD2 (6 bases). Germline V gives CDR1 SNHLY, CDR2 FYNNEI. There are 13 residues in the CDR3. V dropped 5 bases and J dropped 4 bases, with 8 bases sitting between them. In DNA, the CDR3 is TGTGCCAGCAGTCGGACTACCACCGGGGAGCTGTTTTTT. Amino acid sequence: CASSRTTTGELFF.

This clone was recorded a few times. The chain carries TRBV21-1 and TRBJ1-1. TRBV21-1 is described as a pseudogene. This CDR3 has 13 residues. The CDR3 sequence is CASSGGLNTEAFF. Here the CDR3 DNA reads TGTGCCAGCAGCGGAGGTTTGAACACTGAAGCTTTCTTT.

In its sample, this clone was seen a few times. The chain is built from TRBV7-2 and TRBJ2-5, with 7 bases lining up with TRBD2. The CDR3 sequence is 17 residues long. Germline V gives CDR1 SGHTA, CDR2 FQGNSA. The ends lost 1 base at V and 2 bases at J; junction bases unmatched: 10. The CDR3 sequence is CASSLVGTASGQETQYF. The CDR3 coding sequence is TGTGCCAGCAGCTTAGTGGGTACGGCTAGCGGACAAGAGACCCAGTACTTC.

This rearrangement joins TRBV10-3 to TRBJ2-5; the D gene could be TRBD1 or TRBD2 (5 bases each). From germline, CDR1 is ENHRY and CDR2 SYGVKD. Trimming pared 5 bases from V and 3 bases from J, leaving 10 bases between. The CDR3 is 13 amino acids. CDR3 amino acids: CAISRGPKETQYF. The CDR3 DNA reads as TGTGCCATCAGTCGGGGACCTAAAGAGACCCAGTACTTC.

The J gene is TRBJ2-7, the V gene TRBV9; D unclear. Trimming pared 2 bases from V and 5 bases from J, leaving 11 bases between. Looked up from germline, CDR1 is SGDLS and CDR2 is YYNGEE. The CDR3 is 13 residues long. In DNA form, the CDR3 reads TGTGCCAGCAGCGTCGACCAGAAGGACGAGCAGTACTTC. Its protein is CASSVDQKDEQYF. Combining the CDR3 with reference TRBV9 and TRBJ2-7 gives the whole variable domain DSGVTQTPKHLITATGQRVTLRCSPRSGDLSVYWYQQSLDQGLQFLIQYYNGEERAKGNILERFSAQQFPDLHSELNLSSLELGDSALYFCASSVDQKDEQYFGPGTRLTVT.

This clone appeared a few times. The chain joins TRBV11-2 to TRBJ2-1; the D is unclear. Germline V gene data show CDR1 as SGHAT and CDR2 as FQNNGV. The CDR3 runs to 17 residues. V lost 1 base and J lost 1, with 14 bases in between. Here the CDR3 reads CASSLVVSGSSYNEQFF. The CDR3 DNA sequence: TGTGCCAGCAGCTTAGTGGTTAGTGGGTCGTCCTACAATGAGCAGTTCTTC.

The chain joins TRBV28 to TRBJ2-5; D may match TRBD1 or TRBD2 (5 bases each). Germline V gives CDR1 MDHEN, CDR2 SYDVKM. CDR3 length equals 13 residues. V was shortened by 4 bases and J by 2 bases, with 8 bases between the two germline ends. The CDR3 DNA sequence: TGTGCCAGCAGTTGGGGGAATCAAGAGACCCAGTACTTC. Translating it yields CASSWGNQETQYF.

There are a few counts of this clone. Other DNA sequences within the sample encode an identical CDR3. The rearrangement uses TRBV19 and TRBJ2-3, with TRBD2 as a possible D gene (6 bases). Germline V lookup: CDR1 LNHDA, CDR2 SQIVND (reference sequence). The ends were cut back, 5 bases at V and 0 bases at J, with 12 bases in the middle. This CDR3 region has 15 residues. The CDR3 nucleotides read TGTGCCAGTAGTCGCGGGGAAACTAGCACAGATACGCAGTATTTT. Protein: CASSRGETSTDTQYF. Looking up the rest from reference TRBV19 and TRBJ2-3 gives the full variable domain: DGGITQSPKYLFRKEGQNVTLSCEQNLNHDAMYWYRQDPGQGLRLIYYSQIVNDFQKGDIAEGYSVSREKKESFPLTVTSAQKNPTAFYLCASSRGETSTDTQYFGPGTRLTVL.

The gene calls are TRBV19 and TRBJ2-3, with a weak D call TRBD1 (5 bases). The V end was cut by 5 bases, the J end by 4 bases, with 16 bases between. The CDR3 has 15 residues. CDR1 and CDR2 (germline): LNHDA, SQIVND (reference sequence). CDR3 nucleotides: TGTGCCAGTAGTCCCCTAGGGGTAAGCTCAGATACGCAGTATTTT. It codes for CASSPLGVSSDTQYF.